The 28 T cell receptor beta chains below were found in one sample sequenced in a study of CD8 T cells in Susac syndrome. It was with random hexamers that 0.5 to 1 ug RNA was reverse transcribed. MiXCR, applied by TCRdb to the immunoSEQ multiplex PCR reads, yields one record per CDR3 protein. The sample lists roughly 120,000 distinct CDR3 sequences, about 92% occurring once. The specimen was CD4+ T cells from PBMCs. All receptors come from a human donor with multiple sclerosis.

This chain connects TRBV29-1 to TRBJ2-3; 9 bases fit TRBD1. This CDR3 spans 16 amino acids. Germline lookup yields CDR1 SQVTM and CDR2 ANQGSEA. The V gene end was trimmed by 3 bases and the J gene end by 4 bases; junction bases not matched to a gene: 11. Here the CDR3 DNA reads TGCAGCGTTGATTCCCGACGACAGGGGGGTTCAGATACGCAGTATTTT. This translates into CSVDSRRQGGSDTQYF.

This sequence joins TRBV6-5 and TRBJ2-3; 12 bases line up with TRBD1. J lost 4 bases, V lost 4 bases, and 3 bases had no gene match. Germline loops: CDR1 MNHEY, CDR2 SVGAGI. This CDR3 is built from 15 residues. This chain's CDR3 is CASSLGTGGPDTQYF. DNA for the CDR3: TGTGCCAGCAGTTTAGGGACAGGGGGCCCAGATACGCAGTATTTT.

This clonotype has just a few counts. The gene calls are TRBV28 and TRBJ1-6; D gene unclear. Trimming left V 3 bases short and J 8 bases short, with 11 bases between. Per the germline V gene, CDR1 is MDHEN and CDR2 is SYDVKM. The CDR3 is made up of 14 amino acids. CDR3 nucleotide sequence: TGTGCCAGCAGTTTTTATACTGGTGATTCACCCCTCCACTTT. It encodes CASSFYTGDSPLHF. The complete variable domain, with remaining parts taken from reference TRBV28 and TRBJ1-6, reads DVKVTQSSRYLVKRTGEKVFLECVQDMDHENMFWYRQDPGLGLRLIYFSYDVKMKEKGDIPEGYSVSREKKERFSLILESASTNQTSMYLCASSFYTGDSPLHFGNGTRLTVT.

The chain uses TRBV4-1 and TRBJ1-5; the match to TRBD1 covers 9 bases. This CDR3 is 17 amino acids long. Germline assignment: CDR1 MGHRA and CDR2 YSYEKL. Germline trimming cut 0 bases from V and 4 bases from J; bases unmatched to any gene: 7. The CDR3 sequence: CASSQEPGQGTNQPQHF. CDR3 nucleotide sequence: TGCGCCAGCAGCCAAGAACCGGGACAGGGTACTAATCAGCCCCAGCATTTT.

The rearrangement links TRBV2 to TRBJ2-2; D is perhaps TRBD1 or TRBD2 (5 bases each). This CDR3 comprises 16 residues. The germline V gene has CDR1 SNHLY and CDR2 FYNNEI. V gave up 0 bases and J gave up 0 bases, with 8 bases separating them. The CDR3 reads CASSEAGTANTGELFF. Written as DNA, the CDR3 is TGTGCCAGCAGTGAAGCCGGGACGGCGAACACCGGGGAGCTGTTTTTT.

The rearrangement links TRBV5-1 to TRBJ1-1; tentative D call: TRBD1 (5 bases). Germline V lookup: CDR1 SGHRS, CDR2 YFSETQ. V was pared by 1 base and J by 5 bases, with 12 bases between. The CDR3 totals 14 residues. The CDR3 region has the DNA TGCGCCAGCAGCTTGTATCAGGGCGGAACTGAAGCTTTCTTT. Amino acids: CASSLYQGGTEAFF.

Here the CDR3 DNA reads TGTGCCAGCAGCTCGGACAGGAACACTGAAGCTTTCTTT. Its protein is CASSSDRNTEAFF. The V gene is TRBV7-2, the J gene TRBJ1-1; D may be TRBD1 (6 bases). Trimming took 4 bases from V and 1 from J, leaving 7 bases between them. Germline values: CDR1 SGHTA, CDR2 FQGNSA. CDR3 length: 13 residues.

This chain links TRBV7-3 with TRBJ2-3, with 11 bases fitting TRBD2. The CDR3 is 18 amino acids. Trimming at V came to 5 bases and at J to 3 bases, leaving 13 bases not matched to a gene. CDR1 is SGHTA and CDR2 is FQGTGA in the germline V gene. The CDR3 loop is CASSQDPLLAGGTDTQYF. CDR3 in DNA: TGTGCCAGCAGCCAAGACCCCCTCCTAGCGGGGGGAACAGATACGCAGTATTTT.

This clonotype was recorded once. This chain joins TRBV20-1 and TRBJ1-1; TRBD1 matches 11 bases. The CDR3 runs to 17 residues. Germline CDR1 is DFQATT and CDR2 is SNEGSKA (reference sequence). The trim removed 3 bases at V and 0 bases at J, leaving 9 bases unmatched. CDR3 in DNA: TGCAGTGCTAGGAGGACAGGGGGCCATCTCATGAACACTGAAGCTTTCTTT. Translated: CSARRTGGHLMNTEAFF.

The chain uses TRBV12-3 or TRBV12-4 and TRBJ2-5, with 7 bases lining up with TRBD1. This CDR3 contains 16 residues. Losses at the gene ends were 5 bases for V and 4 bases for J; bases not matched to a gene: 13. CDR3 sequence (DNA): TGTGCCAGCAGTGAACATCGGACAGGCAAGGGAGAGACCCAGTACTTC. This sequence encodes CASSEHRTGKGETQYF.

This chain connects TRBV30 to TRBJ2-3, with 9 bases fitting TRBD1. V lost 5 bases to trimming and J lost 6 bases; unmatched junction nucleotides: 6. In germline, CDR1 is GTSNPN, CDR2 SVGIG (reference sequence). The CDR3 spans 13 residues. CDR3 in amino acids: CAWDRGVGDTQYF. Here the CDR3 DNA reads TGTGCCTGGGACAGGGGGGTAGGGGATACGCAGTATTTT.

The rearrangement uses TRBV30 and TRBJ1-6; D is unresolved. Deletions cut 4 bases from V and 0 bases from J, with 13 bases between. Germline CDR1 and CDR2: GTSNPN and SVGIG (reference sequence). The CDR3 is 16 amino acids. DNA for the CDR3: TGTGCCTGGATGAAGGGAGGGAGCTCCTATAATTCACCCCTCCACTTT. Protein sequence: CAWMKGGSSYNSPLHF.

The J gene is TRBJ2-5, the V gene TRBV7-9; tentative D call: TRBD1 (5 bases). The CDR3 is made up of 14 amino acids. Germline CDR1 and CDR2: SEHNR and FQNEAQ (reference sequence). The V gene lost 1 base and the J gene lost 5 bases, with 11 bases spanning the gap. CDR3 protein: CASSLERRVETQYF. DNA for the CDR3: TGTGCCAGCAGCTTAGAGCGCAGGGTTGAGACCCAGTACTTC. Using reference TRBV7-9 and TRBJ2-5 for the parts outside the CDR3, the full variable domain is DTGVSQNPRHKITKRGQNVTFRCDPISEHNRLYWYRQTLGQGPEFLTYFQNEAQLEKSRLLSDRFSAERPKGSFSTLEIQRTEQGDSAMYLCASSLERRVETQYFGPGTRLLVL.

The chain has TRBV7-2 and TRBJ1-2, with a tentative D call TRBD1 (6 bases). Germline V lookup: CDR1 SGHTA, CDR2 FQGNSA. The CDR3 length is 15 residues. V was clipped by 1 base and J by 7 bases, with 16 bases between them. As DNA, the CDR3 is TGTGCCAGCAGCTTAGTCGTTGGGGGGGCTGGTGGCTACACCTTC. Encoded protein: CASSLVVGGAGGYTF.

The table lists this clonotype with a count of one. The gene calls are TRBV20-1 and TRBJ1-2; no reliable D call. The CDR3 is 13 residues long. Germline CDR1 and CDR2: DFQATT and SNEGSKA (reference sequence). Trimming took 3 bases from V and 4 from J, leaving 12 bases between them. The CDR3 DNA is TGCAGTGCTAGTCTTCCGCTTAGCTATGGCTACACCTTC. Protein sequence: CSASLPLSYGYTF.

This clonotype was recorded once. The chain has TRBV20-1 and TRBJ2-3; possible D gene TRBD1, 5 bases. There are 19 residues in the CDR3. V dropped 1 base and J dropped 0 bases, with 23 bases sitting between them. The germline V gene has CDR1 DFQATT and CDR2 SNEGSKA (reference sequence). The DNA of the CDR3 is TGCAGTGCTAGAGTGGCGGCGCGGCTGCAAGGACATAGCACAGATACGCAGTATTTT. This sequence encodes CSARVAARLQGHSTDTQYF.

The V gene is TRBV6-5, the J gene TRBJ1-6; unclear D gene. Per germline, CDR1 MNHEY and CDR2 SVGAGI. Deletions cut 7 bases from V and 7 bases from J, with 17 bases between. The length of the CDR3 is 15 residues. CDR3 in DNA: TGTGCCAGCAACCGGGTGGGATTTGAGAATTCACCCCTCCACTTT. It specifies CASNRVGFENSPLHF.

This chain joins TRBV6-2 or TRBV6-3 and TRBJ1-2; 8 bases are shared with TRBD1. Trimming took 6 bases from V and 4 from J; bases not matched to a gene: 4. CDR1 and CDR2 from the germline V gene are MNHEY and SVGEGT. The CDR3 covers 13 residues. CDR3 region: CASSRTGLYGYTF. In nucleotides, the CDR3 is TGTGCCAGCAGCCGGACAGGGCTCTATGGCTACACCTTC.

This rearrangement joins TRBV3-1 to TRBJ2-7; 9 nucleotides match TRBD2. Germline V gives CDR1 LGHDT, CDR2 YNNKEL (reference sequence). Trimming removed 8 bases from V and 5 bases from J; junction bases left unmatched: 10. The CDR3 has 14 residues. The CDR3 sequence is CASVAGEGMNEQYF. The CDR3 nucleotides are TGTGCCAGCGTAGCGGGGGAAGGCATGAACGAGCAGTACTTC.

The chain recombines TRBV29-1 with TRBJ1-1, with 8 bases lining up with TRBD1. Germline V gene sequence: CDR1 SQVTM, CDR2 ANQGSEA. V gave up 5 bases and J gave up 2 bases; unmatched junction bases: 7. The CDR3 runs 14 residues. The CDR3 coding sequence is TGCAGCGTTTCTATTACAGGGGGTAACACTGAAGCTTTCTTT. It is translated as CSVSITGGNTEAFF.

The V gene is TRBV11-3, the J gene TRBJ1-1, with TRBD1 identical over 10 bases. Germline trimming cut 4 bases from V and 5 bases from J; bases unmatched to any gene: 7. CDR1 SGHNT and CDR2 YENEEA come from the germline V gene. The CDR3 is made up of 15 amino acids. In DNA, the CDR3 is TGTGCCAGCAGCTCTGTCGGGACAGGGGATACTGAAGCTTTCTTT. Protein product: CASSSVGTGDTEAFF.

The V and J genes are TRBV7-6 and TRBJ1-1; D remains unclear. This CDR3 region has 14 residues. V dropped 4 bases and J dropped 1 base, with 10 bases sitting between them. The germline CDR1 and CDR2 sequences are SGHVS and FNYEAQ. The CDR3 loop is CASSSRGPNTEAFF. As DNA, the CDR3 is TGTGCCAGCAGCTCAAGAGGACCGAACACTGAAGCTTTCTTT.

For the CDR3, the DNA is TGTGCCAGCAGTCCCTCTCAGGGGGCGCGGACCGGGGAGCTGTTTTTT. It is translated as CASSPSQGARTGELFF. The rearrangement links TRBV28 to TRBJ2-2; TRBD1 agrees at 8 bases. Germline V gene data show CDR1 as MDHEN and CDR2 as SYDVKM. The CDR3 is 16 amino acids. V lost 5 bases, J lost 5 bases, and 10 bases stayed unmatched.

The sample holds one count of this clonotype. The CDR3 nucleotides are TGCAGTGCTAGAGATCCCCCAGCGGGGGGCCGGGAGACCCAGTACTTC. It encodes CSARDPPAGGRETQYF. The chain joins TRBV20-1 to TRBJ2-5; 9 nucleotides align to TRBD2. The J segment lost 5 bases and the V segment lost 0 bases, leaving 10 bases of the junction unmatched. The CDR3 sequence is 16 residues long. The germline CDR1 and CDR2 sequences are DFQATT and SNEGSKA (reference sequence).

The CDR3 DNA sequence: TGTGCCTGGAGTGTACGGGGGGGCACTGAAGCTTTCTTT. This codes for CAWSVRGGTEAFF. The chain carries TRBV30 and TRBJ1-1, with D maybe TRBD1 (5 bases). Germline V gives CDR1 GTSNPN, CDR2 SVGIG (reference sequence). Trimming shortened V by 0 bases and J by 4 bases, and 9 bases separated the two germline ends. The CDR3 has 13 residues.

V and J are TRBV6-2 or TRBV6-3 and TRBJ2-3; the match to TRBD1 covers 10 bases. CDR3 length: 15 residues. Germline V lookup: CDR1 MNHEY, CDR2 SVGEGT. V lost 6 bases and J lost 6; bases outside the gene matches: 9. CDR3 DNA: TGTGCCAGCAGCCGCGGACAGGGGGAGTCCGATACGCAGTATTTT. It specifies CASSRGQGESDTQYF.

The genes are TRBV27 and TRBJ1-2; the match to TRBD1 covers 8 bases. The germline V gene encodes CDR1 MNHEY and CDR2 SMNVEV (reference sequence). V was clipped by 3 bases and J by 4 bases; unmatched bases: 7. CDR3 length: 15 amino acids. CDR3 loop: CASSLTGVVSYGYTF. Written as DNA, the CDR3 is TGTGCCAGCAGTTTGACAGGGGTTGTTAGCTATGGCTACACCTTC.

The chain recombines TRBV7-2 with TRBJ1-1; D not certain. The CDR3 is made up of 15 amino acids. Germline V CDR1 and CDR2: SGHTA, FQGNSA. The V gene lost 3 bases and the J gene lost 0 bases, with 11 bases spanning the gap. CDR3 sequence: CASSFSAAMNTEAFF. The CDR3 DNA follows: TGTGCCAGCAGCTTTTCGGCAGCAATGAACACTGAAGCTTTCTTT.